This TCR beta chain was found in a study of a mutant IDH1 vaccine in newly diagnosed glioma. Study-level information: Antecedent treatment encompassed radiotherapy, temozolomide, or their combination; the majority received both. Study-wide results and limits: Pseudoprogression apparently lacked any relation to changes in top peripheral T cell clonotypes.

This CDR3 region has 14 residues. Trimming stripped 0 bases from V and 3 bases from J, with 9 bases between. CDR1 and CDR2 from the germline V gene are SGHNT and YYREEE (reference sequence). With respect to this clone: The antigen remains unidentified.

Documented time point: week 5, during vaccination. All doses held 300 ug of mutant IDH1 20-mer peptide, with topical imiquimod. Donor tumors were new WHO grade 3 or 4 IDH1-mutant, ATRX-lost astrocytomas. Here immunoSEQ multiplex PCR was the method, and the copy in TCRdb shows in-frame clones only, minus some. This table holds around 50,000 clones, 85% to 90% found once. The source is a woman between 40 and 50 years old with glioma. V is TRBV5-4 and J is TRBJ1-2; no firm D call. Here the sequenced sample was PBMCs, taken from a glioma patient whose treatment included an IDH1 peptide vaccine. The CDR3 is CASSLVPADYGYTF. The CDR3 DNA reads TGTGCCAGCAGCTTGGTTCCGGCGGACTATGGCTACACCTTC.